The 5 T cell receptor beta chains reported below all come from one sample, sequenced in a study of response to subunit inactivated influenza vaccine. TCRdb used MiXCR to reprocess the RT-PCR reads, holding one entry per CDR3 protein. Altogether some 640,000 distinct CDR3 sequences are present, 11% to 15% being singletons, with the ten largest covering approximately 7%. Sample: PBMCs from blood, taken 14 days before vaccination. The source of these receptors is a middle-aged man who received an inactivated influenza vaccine.

This clonotype came up a few times. The V gene is TRBV12-3 or TRBV12-4, the J gene TRBJ2-3, with 9 bases aligning to TRBD2. The V and J ends lost 7 bases and 4 bases, in that order; junction bases with no gene match: 9. The CDR3 is made up of 15 amino acids. CDR3 amino acids: CASNVAGAGPDTQYF. DNA of the CDR3: TGTGCCAGCAATGTAGCGGGAGCCGGGCCAGATACGCAGTATTTT.

Concerning this clonotype: Germline is not matched at one junction end, which may reflect a read error. V usage is TRBV7-8 and J usage is TRBJ2-5, with TRBD2 matching 10 bases. The length of the CDR3 is 16 residues. Germline V gene sequence: CDR1 SGHVS, CDR2 FQNEAQ. The CDR3 protein is CASSLVASGRVETQHF. CDR3 coding DNA: TGTGCCAGCAGCTTAGTGGCTAGCGGGAGAGTTGAGACCCAGCACTTC.

This chain uses TRBV18 with TRBJ2-7; possible D gene TRBD1, 6 bases. Germline-derived CDR1 and CDR2 are KGHSH and LQKENI. Trimming stripped 4 bases from V and 7 bases from J, with 17 bases between. CDR3 length: 14 amino acids. CDR3 nucleotides: TGTGCCAGCTCACTGGACACAGGGACGGGTGAGCAGTACTTC. Protein: CASSLDTGTGEQYF.

The chain recombines TRBV12-3 or TRBV12-4 with TRBJ2-3; D perhaps matches TRBD1 (5 bases). V dropped 6 bases and J dropped 0 bases, with 13 bases sitting between them. CDR3 length equals 15 residues. The CDR3 protein is CASSASRVSTDTQYF. CDR3 in DNA: TGTGCCAGCAGCGCATCCAGGGTGAGCACAGATACGCAGTATTTT.

This clonotype has a count of ten or more. This chain connects TRBV12-3 or TRBV12-4 to TRBJ2-3; 9 nucleotides align to TRBD2. J gave up 5 bases and V 2 bases, and 5 bases lay outside the gene matches. There are 15 residues in the CDR3. This CDR3 is CASSLFAGGGDTQYF. The CDR3, as DNA: TGTGCCAGCAGTTTATTTGCGGGGGGGGGAGATACGCAGTATTTT.